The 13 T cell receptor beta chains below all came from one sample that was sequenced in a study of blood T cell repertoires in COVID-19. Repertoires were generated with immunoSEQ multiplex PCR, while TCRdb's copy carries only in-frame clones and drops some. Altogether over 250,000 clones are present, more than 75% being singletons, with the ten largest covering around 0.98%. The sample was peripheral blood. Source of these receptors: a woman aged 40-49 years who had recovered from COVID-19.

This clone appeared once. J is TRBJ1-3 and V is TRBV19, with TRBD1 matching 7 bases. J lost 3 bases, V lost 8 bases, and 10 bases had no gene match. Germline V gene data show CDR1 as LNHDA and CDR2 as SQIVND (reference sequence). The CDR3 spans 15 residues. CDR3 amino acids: CASRQGPRGGNTIYF. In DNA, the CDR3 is TGTGCCAGTCGACAGGGTCCCCGGGGTGGAAACACCATATATTTT.

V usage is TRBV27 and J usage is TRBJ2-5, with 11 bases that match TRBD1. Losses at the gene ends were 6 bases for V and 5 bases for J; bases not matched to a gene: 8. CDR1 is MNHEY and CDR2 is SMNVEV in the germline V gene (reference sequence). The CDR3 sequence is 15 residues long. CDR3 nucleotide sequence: TGTGCCAGCAGATACACCGGGACAGGGGGGGAGACCCAGTACTTC. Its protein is CASRYTGTGGETQYF.

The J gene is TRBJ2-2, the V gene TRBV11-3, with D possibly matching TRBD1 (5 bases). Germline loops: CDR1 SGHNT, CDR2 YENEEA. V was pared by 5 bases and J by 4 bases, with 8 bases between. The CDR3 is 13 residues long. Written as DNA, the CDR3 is TGTGCCAGCAGCCCTAGGGGCACCGGGGAGCTGTTTTTT. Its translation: CASSPRGTGELFF.

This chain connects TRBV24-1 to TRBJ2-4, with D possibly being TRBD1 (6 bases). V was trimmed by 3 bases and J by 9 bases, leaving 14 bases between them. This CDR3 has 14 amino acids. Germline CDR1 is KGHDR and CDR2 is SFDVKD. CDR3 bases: TGTGCCACCAGTGATCTGGGGGCTAGCTCCATTCAGTACTTC. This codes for CATSDLGASSIQYF.

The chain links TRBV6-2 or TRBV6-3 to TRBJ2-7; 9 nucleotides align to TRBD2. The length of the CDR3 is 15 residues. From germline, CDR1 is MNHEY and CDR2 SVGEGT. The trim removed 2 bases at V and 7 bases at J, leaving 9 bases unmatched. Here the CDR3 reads CASSYVLAGKGEQYV. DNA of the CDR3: TGTGCCAGCAGTTACGTCCTAGCGGGAAAGGGGGAGCAGTACGTC.

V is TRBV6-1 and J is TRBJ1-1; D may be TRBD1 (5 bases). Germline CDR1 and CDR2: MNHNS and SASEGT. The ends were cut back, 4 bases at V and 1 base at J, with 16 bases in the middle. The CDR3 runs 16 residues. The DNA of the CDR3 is TGTGCCAGCAGTGTCGGGGAGGGGCGGGGGAACACTGAAGCTTTCTTT. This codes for CASSVGEGRGNTEAFF.

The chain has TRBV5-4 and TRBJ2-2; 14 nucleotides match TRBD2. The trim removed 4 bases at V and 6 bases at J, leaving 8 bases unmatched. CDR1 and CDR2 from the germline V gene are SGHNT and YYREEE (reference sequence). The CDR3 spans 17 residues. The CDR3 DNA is TGTGCCAGCAGCCCGGGACTAGCGGGAGTTCGGGCCGGGGAGCTGTTTTTT. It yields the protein CASSPGLAGVRAGELFF.

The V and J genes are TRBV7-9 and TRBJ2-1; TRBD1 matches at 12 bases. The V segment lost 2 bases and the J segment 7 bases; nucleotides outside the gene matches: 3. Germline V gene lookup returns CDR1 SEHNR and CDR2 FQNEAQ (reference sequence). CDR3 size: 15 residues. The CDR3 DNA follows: TGTGCCAGCAGCTTACCGGGACAGGGGGCGAATGAGCAGTTCTTC. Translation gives CASSLPGQGANEQFF.

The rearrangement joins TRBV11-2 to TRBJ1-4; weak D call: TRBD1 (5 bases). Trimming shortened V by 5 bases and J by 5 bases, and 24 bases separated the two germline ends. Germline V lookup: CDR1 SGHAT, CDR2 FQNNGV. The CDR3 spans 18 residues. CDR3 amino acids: CASSPFPSGLRGNEKLFF. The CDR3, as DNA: TGTGCCAGCAGCCCCTTCCCCTCAGGATTAAGGGGAAATGAAAAACTGTTTTTT. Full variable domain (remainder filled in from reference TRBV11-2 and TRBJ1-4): EAGVAQSPRYKIIEKRQSVAFWCNPISGHATLYWYQQILGQGPKLLIQFQNNGVVDDSQLPKDRFSAERLKGVDSTLKIQPAKLEDSAVYLCASSPFPSGLRGNEKLFFGSGTQLSVL.

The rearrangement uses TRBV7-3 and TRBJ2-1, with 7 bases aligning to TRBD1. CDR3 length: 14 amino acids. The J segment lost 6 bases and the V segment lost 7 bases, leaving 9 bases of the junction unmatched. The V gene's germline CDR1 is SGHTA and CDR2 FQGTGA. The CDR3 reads CASTQGGSANEQFF. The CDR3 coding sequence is TGTGCCAGCACCCAAGGGGGCAGCGCCAATGAGCAGTTCTTC. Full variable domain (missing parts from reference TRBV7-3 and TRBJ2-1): GAGVSQTPSNKVTEKGKYVELRCDPISGHTALYWYRQSLGQGPEFLIYFQGTGAADDSGLPNDRFFAVRPEGSVSTLKIQRTERGDSAVYLCASTQGGSANEQFFGPGTRLTVL.

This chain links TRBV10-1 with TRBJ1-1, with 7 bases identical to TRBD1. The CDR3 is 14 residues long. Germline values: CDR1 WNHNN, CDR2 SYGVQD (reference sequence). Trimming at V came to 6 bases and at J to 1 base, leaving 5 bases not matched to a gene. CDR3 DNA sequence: TGCGCCAGCAGCCGGGACAGCTCGAACACTGAAGCTTTCTTT. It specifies CASSRDSSNTEAFF.

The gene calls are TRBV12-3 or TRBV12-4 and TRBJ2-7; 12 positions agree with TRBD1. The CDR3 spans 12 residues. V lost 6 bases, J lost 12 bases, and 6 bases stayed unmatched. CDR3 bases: TGTGCCAGCAGCCTCGGGACAGGGGGCTTGTACGTC. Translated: CASSLGTGGLYV.

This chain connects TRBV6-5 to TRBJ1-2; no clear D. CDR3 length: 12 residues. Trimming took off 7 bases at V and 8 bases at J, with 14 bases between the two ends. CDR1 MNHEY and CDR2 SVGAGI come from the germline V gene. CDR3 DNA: TGTGCCAGCACCACGTTGGCTTTCGGCTACACCTTC. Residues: CASTTLAFGYTF.